This TCR beta chain was captured by sequencing in a study of OX40 agonist ivuxolimab in advanced cancers. Study-wide context: Anti-PD-1, anti-PD-L1 or anti-CTLA-4 therapy given earlier was allowed, and 30% to 45% had some. Study-level results: CD8+ T cells averaged more expanded clones than CD4+.

This CDR3 has 14 amino acids. CDR1 is SGDLS and CDR2 is YYNGEE in the germline V gene. V dropped 2 bases and J dropped 5 bases, with 10 bases sitting between them. A remark on this clone: The antigen remains undetermined.

The data were produced by immunoSEQ multiplex PCR, yet TCRdb's version contains in-frame clones alone and is incomplete. The sample gives around 20,000 clones, around 82% of which show up once; around two fifths is in the top ten. The chain recombines TRBV9 with TRBJ2-2, with D perhaps matching TRBD1 (5 bases). The receptor was isolated from an adult with an advanced solid tumor such as melanoma, head and neck, liver or kidney cancer. The sequencing used CD4+ or CD8+ T cells sorted from blood, collected in a trial of the OX40 agonist ivuxolimab. The CDR3 nucleotides read TGTGCCAGCAGCGTTCAGGGAACGACCGGGGAGCTGTTTTTT. Its protein is CASSVQGTTGELFF.